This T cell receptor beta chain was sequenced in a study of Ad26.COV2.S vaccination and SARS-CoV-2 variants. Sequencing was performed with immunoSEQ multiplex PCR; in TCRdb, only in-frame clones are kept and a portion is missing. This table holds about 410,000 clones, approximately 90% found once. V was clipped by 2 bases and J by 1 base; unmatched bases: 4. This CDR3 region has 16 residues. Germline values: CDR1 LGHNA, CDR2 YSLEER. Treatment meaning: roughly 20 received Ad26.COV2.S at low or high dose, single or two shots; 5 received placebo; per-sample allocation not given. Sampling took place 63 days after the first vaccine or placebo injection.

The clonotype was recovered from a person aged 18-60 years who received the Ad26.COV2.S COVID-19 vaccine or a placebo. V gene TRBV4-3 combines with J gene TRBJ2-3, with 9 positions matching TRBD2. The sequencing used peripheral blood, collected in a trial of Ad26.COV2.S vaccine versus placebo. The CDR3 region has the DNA TGCGCCAGCAGCCAACTAGCGGGGCCACGCACAGATACGCAGTATTTT. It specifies CASSQLAGPRTDTQYF.